These 10 T cell receptor beta chains share one sample of origin, sequenced in a study of T cell responses to AZD1222 COVID-19 vaccine. Method: immunoSEQ multiplex PCR; TCRdb's copy keeps in-frame clones and lacks some. Among roughly 160,000 clones listed, approximately 94% were seen once. The sequenced sample was peripheral blood, obtained on day 0 of AZD1222 vaccination. All receptors come from an adult in good health.

The chain is built from TRBV2 and TRBJ1-5; the D is unclear. CDR3 length equals 13 residues. Germline loops: CDR1 SNHLY, CDR2 FYNNEI. Trimming took off 6 bases at V and 9 bases at J, with 15 bases between the two ends. Here the CDR3 reads CASRTGPNGPQHF. The CDR3 region has the DNA TGTGCCAGCAGAACGGGCCCAAATGGGCCCCAGCATTTT.

This sequence joins TRBV5-6 and TRBJ1-2; 10 bases align to TRBD1. From germline, CDR1 is SGHDT and CDR2 YYEEEE. The CDR3 spans 19 residues. V dropped 2 bases and J dropped 6; count of bases not matched to a gene: 19. For the CDR3, the DNA is TGTGCCAGCAGCTTAAACCCTGGGACAGGGGTTCTCCCGTCGGATGGCTACACCTTC. It yields the protein CASSLNPGTGVLPSDGYTF.

The rearrangement links TRBV2 to TRBJ2-6; no firm D call. This CDR3 comprises 14 residues. The V end was cut by 4 bases, the J end by 0 bases, with 4 bases between. From germline, CDR1 is SNHLY and CDR2 FYNNEI. The CDR3 DNA follows: TGTGCCAGCAGTGCGACCTCTGGGGCCAACGTCCTGACTTTC. Amino acid sequence: CASSATSGANVLTF. The whole variable domain, filled in from reference TRBV2 and TRBJ2-6, reads EPEVTQTPSHQVTQMGQEVILRCVPISNHLYFYWYRQILGQKVEFLVSFYNNEISEKSEIFDDQFSVERPDGSNFTLKIRSTKLEDSAMYFCASSATSGANVLTFGAGSRLTVL.

V gene TRBV20-1 combines with J gene TRBJ1-5, with D tentatively TRBD1 (6 bases). Germline V gene sequence: CDR1 DFQATT, CDR2 SNEGSKA (reference sequence). The ends were cut back, 5 bases at V and 16 bases at J, with 18 bases in the middle. The length of the CDR3 is 11 residues. The CDR3 nucleotides read TGCAGTGCTTTAAGGGGGGGCCTCCATCATTTT. Encoded protein: CSALRGGLHHF.

This chain links TRBV15 with TRBJ1-4, with 7 bases that match TRBD1. Germline-derived CDR1 and CDR2 are LNHNV and YYDKDF (reference sequence). The length of the CDR3 is 15 residues. J gave up 7 bases and V 3 bases, and 8 bases lay outside the gene matches. The CDR3 coding sequence is TGTGCCACCAGCAGGACAGTGACAGGGCTTGAAAAACTGTTTTTT. Translating it yields CATSRTVTGLEKLFF.

CDR3 in amino acids: CASSQEGNGYTF. The CDR3 DNA follows: TGTGCCAGCAGCCAAGAGGGCAACGGCTACACCTTC. The chain has TRBV3-1 (or the pseudogene TRBV3-2) and TRBJ1-2; no clear D gene. Germline values: CDR1 LGHDT, CDR2 YNNKEL (reference sequence). This CDR3 has 12 amino acids. V lost 0 bases and J 8 bases, leaving 7 bases between the germline ends.

V usage is TRBV27 and J usage is TRBJ1-2; 7 nucleotides agree with TRBD1. V lost 5 bases to trimming and J lost 1 base; unmatched junction nucleotides: 10. Germline V lookup: CDR1 MNHEY, CDR2 SMNVEV (reference sequence). There are 16 residues in the CDR3. The chain's CDR3 is CASSQDRDRINYGYTF. For the CDR3, the DNA is TGTGCCAGCAGTCAGGACCGGGACAGAATTAACTATGGCTACACCTTC.

The rearrangement uses TRBV28 and TRBJ1-6; TRBD1 matches 7 bases. Germline CDR1 and CDR2: MDHEN and SYDVKM. V was clipped by 8 bases and J by 8 bases; unmatched bases: 9. The CDR3 contains 14 residues. Here the CDR3 reads CASDKDRADSPLHF. CDR3 coding DNA: TGTGCCAGCGACAAAGACAGGGCCGATTCACCCCTCCACTTT. Full variable domain (missing parts from reference TRBV28 and TRBJ1-6): DVKVTQSSRYLVKRTGEKVFLECVQDMDHENMFWYRQDPGLGLRLIYFSYDVKMKEKGDIPEGYSVSREKKERFSLILESASTNQTSMYLCASDKDRADSPLHFGNGTRLTVT.

In its sample, this clone was seen once. This sequence joins TRBV19 and TRBJ1-5; possible D gene TRBD1, 6 bases. The length of the CDR3 is 15 residues. Trimming pared 9 bases from V and 2 bases from J, leaving 17 bases between. Germline CDR1 LNHDA, CDR2 SQIVND (reference sequence). CDR3 residues: CASTSRGQGNQPQHF. CDR3 bases: TGTGCCAGCACTTCCCGGGGGCAGGGCAATCAGCCCCAGCATTTT.

The chain has TRBV28 and TRBJ1-1, with no clear D. This CDR3 is 15 amino acids long. Per the germline V gene, CDR1 is MDHEN and CDR2 is SYDVKM. The V end lost 4 bases, the J end lost 9 bases, and 21 bases lay between the germline ends. The CDR3 sequence: CASSSPVTDATQAFF. DNA of the CDR3: TGTGCCAGCAGTTCCCCAGTGACGGACGCTACCCAAGCTTTCTTT.